This T cell receptor beta chain derives from a study of cytomegalovirus exposure and HLA in healthy donors. Overall study context: A preliminary data release comprised tens of millions of unique TCRs obtained from HLA-typed donors. Notes on the study in general: TCR beta V- and J-gene trimming was later associated with a missense DCLRE1C variant.

Germline V gene lookup returns CDR1 MNHEY and CDR2 SVGAGI. The CDR3 has 13 amino acids. Unmatched junction bases numbered 1, after V lost 4 bases and J lost 7 bases. 60 Vbeta and 13 Jbeta primers were used in PCR. Measured with immunoSEQ multiplex PCR; TCRdb has only the in-frame clones, and not every one. The sample includes approximately 150,000 clones, about 80% of them seen just once. Comment on this clone: Its antigen is unidentified.

This sequence joins TRBV6-5 and TRBJ1-4; TRBD1 matches at 9 bases. This sequence was found in a man aged 18-30 years in good health and CMV-seropositive. Material: PBMCs. The CDR3 loop is CASSSDRGEKLFF. In DNA, the CDR3 is TGTGCCAGCAGTTCGGACAGGGGTGAAAAACTGTTTTTT.